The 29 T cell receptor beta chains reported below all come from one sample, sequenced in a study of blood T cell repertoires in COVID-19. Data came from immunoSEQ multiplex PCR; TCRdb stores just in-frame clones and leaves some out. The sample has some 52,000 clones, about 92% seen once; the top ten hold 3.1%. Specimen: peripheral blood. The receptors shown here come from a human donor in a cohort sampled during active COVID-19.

The CDR3 DNA sequence: TGTGCCAGCAGCCGCCCGGGGGGACAGGGCTACGAGCAGTACTTC. Protein product: CASSRPGGQGYEQYF. The chain is built from TRBV28 and TRBJ2-7; 9 nucleotides agree with TRBD1. Germline CDR1 reads MDHEN; CDR2 reads SYDVKM. V lost 6 bases and J lost 3; bases outside the gene matches: 9. The CDR3 sequence is 15 residues long.

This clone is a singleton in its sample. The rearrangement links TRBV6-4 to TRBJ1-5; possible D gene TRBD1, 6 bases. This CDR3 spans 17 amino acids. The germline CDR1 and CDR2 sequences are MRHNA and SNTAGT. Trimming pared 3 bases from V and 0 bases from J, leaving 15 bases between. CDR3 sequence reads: CASSEGHRTASNQPQHF. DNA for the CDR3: TGTGCCAGCAGTGAAGGACACAGGACAGCTAGCAATCAGCCCCAGCATTTT.

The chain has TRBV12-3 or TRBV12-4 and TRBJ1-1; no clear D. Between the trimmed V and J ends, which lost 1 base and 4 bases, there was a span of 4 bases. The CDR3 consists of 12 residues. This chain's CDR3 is CASSLGVTEAFF. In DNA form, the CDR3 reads TGTGCCAGCAGTTTAGGCGTCACTGAAGCTTTCTTT.

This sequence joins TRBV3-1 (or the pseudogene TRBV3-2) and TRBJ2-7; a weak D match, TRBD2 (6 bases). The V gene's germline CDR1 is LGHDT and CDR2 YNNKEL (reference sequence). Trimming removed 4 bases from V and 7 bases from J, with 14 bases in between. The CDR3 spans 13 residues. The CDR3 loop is CASSRGTRGEQYF. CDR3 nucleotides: TGTGCCAGCAGCCGAGGGACTCGGGGGGAGCAGTACTTC.

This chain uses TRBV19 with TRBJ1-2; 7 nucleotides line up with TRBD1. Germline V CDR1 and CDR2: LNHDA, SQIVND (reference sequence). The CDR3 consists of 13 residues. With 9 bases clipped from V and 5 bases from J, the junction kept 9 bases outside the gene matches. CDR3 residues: CARVRQGLYGYTF. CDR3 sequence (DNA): TGTGCCAGAGTTCGACAGGGACTGTATGGCTACACCTTC.

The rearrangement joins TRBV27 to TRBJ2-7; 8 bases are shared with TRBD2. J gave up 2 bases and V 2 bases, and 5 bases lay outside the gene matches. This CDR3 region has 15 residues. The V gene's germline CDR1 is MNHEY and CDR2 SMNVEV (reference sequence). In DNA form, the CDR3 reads TGTGCCAGCAGTTTAAGGTCGGGAGGGGCCTACGAGCAGTACTTC. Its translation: CASSLRSGGAYEQYF.

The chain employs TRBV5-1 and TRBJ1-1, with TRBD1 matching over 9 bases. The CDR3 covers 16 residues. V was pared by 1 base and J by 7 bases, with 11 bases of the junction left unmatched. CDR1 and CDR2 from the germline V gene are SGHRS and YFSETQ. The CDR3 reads CASSLPHTGGSVEAFF. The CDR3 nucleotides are TGCGCCAGCAGCTTGCCCCACACAGGGGGCTCAGTTGAAGCTTTCTTT.

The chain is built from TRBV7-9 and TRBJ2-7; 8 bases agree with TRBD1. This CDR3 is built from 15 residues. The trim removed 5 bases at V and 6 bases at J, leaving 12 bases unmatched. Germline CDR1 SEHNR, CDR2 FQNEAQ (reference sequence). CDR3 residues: CASSKDRVARSEQYF. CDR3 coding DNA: TGTGCCAGCAGCAAGGACAGGGTAGCTAGGAGCGAGCAGTACTTC.

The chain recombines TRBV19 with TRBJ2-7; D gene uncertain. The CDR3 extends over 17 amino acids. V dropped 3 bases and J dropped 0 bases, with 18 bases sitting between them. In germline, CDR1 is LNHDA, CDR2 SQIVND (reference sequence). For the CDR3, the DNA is TGTGCCAGTAGTATCGCGATTCGGAAGGAGACCTCCTACGAGCAGTACTTC. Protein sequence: CASSIAIRKETSYEQYF.

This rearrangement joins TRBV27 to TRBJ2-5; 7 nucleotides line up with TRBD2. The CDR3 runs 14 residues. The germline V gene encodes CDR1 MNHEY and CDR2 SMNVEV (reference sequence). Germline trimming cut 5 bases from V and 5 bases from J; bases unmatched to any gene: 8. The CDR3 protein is CASSPRLASETQYF. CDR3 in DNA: TGTGCCAGCAGTCCCCGACTAGCTAGTGAGACCCAGTACTTC.

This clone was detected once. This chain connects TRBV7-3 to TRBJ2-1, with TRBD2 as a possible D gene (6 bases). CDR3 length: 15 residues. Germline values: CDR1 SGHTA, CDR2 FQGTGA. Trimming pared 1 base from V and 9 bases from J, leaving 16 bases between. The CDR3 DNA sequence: TGTGCCAGCAGCTTAAGCGGGGCGGGAAATATTGAGCAGTTCTTC. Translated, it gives CASSLSGAGNIEQFF.

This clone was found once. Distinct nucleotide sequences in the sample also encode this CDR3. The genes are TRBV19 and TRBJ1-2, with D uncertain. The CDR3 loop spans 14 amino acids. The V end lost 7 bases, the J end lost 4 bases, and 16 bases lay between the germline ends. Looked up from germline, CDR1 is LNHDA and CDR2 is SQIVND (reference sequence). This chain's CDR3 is CASTKNRDTYGYTF. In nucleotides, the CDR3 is TGTGCCAGTACCAAGAACCGGGATACCTATGGCTACACCTTC.

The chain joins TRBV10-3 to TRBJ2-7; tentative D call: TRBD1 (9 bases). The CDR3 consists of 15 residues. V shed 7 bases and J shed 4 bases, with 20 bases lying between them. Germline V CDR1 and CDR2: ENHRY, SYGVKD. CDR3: CAINSGTGFLYEQYF. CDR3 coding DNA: TGTGCCATCAATAGCGGGACAGGGTTTCTTTACGAGCAGTACTTC.

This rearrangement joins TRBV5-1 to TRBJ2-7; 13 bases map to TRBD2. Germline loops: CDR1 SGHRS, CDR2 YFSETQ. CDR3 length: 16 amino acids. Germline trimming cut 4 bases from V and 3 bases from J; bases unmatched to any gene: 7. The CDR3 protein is CASSRGTSGTNYEQYF. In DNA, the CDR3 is TGCGCCAGCAGCAGAGGGACTAGCGGGACAAACTACGAGCAGTACTTC.

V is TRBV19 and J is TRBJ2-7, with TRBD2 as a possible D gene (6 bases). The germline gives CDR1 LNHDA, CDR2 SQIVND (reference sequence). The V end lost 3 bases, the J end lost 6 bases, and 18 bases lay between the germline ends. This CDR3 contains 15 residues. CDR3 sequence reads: CASSMLASTVREQYF. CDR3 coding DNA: TGTGCCAGTAGTATGCTAGCGTCTACGGTCCGCGAGCAGTACTTC.

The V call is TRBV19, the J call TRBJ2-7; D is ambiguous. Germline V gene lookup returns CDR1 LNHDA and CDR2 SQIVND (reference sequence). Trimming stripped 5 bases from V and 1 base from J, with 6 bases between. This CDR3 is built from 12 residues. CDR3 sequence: CASSGPSYEQYF. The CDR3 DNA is TGTGCCAGTAGTGGGCCATCCTACGAGCAGTACTTC.

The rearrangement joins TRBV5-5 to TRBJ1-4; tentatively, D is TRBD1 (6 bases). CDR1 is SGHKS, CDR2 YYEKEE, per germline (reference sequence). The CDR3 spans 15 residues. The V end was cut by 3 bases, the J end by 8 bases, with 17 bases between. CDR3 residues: CASSYSGVFSEKLFF. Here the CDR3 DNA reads TGTGCCAGCAGCTATTCAGGGGTCTTTAGCGAAAAACTGTTTTTT.

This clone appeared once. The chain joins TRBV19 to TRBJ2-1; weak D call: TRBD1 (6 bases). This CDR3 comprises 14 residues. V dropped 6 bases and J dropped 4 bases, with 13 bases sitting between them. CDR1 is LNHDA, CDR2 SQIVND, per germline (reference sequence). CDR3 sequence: CASRVGALYNEQFF. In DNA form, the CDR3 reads TGTGCCAGTAGGGTGGGGGCCTTGTACAATGAGCAGTTCTTC.

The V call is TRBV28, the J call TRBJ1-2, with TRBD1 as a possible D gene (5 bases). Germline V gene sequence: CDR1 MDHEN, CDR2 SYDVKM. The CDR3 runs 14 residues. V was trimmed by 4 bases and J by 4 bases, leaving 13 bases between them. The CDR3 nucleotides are TGTGCCAGCAGTTCATCATTCAGGGCCTATGGCTACACCTTC. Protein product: CASSSSFRAYGYTF.

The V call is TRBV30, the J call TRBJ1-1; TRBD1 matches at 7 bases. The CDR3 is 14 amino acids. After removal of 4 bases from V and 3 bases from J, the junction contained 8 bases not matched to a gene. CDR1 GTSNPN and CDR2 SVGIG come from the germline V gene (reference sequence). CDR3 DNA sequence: TGTGCCTGGAATTTGGACAGGTTCGACACTGAAGCTTTCTTT. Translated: CAWNLDRFDTEAFF.

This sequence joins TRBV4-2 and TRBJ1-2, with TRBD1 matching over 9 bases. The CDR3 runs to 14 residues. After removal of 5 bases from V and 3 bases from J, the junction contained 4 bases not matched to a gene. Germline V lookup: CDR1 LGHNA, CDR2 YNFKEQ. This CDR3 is CASSRDREDYGYTF. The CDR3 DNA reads TGTGCCAGCAGCAGGGACAGGGAGGACTATGGCTACACCTTC.

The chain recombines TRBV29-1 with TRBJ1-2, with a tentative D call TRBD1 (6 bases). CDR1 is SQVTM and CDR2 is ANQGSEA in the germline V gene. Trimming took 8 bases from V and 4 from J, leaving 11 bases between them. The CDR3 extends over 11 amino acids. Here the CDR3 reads CSHRVGYGYTF. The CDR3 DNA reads TGCAGCCACAGGGTGGGCTATGGCTACACCTTC.

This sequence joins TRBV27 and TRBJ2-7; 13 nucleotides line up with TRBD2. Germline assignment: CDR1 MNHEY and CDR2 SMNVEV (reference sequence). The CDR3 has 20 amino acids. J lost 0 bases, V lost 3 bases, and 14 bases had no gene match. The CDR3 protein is CASSFLAGLAGAQNSYEQYF. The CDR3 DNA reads TGTGCCAGCAGTTTCTTAGCCGGACTAGCGGGAGCCCAGAACTCCTACGAGCAGTACTTC.

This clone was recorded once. The CDR3 DNA sequence: TGTGCCAGCAGAGACAGGGGTCGCCTCACAGATACGCAGTATTTT. It yields the protein CASRDRGRLTDTQYF. The rearrangement joins TRBV6-5 to TRBJ2-3, with 8 bases fitting TRBD1. Germline CDR1 reads MNHEY; CDR2 reads SVGAGI. Trimming at V came to 6 bases and at J to 2 bases, leaving 7 bases not matched to a gene. The CDR3 has 15 residues.

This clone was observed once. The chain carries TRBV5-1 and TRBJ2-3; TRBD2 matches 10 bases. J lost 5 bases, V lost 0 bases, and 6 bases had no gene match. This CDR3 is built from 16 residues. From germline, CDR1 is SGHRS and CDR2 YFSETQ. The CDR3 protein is CASSLEREGGKDTQYF. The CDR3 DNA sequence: TGCGCCAGCAGCTTGGAGCGGGAGGGAGGAAAAGATACGCAGTATTTT.

The CDR3 loop is CASSRWGQENTQYF. CDR3 in DNA: TGTGCCAGCAGCCGTTGGGGCCAGGAGAATACGCAGTATTTT. This chain uses TRBV3-1 (or the pseudogene TRBV3-2) with TRBJ2-3; TRBD1 is a possible D gene (5 bases). With 4 bases removed from V and 7 bases from J, the gap between germline ends came to 15 bases. The CDR3 runs to 14 residues. Germline assignment: CDR1 LGHDT and CDR2 YNNKEL (reference sequence).

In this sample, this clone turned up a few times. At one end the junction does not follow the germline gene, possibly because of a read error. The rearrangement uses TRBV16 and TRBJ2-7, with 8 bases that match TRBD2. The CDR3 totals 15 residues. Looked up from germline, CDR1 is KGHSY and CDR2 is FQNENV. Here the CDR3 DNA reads TGTGCCAGCACCCAAGGGCCGGGGGGGACCTACGAGCAGTACTTC. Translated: CASTQGPGGTYEQYF.

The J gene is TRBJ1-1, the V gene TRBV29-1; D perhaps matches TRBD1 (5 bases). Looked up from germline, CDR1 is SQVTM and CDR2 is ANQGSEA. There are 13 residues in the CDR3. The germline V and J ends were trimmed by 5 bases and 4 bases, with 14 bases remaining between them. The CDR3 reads CSVPGAGGTEAFF. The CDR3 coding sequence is TGCAGCGTTCCCGGGGCCGGGGGCACTGAAGCTTTCTTT. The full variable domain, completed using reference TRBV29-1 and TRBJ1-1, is SAVISQKPSRDICQRGTSLTIQCQVDSQVTMMFWYRQQPGQSLTLIATANQGSEATYESGFVIDKFPISRPNLTFSTLTVSNMSPEDSSIYLCSVPGAGGTEAFFGQGTRLTVV.

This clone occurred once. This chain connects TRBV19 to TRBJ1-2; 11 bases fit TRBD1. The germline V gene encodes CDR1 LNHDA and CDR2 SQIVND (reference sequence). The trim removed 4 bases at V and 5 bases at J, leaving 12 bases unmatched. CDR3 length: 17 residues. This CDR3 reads CASSTKDRGRGTYGYTF. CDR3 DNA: TGTGCCAGTAGTACAAAGGACAGGGGGCGCGGGACGTATGGCTACACCTTC.